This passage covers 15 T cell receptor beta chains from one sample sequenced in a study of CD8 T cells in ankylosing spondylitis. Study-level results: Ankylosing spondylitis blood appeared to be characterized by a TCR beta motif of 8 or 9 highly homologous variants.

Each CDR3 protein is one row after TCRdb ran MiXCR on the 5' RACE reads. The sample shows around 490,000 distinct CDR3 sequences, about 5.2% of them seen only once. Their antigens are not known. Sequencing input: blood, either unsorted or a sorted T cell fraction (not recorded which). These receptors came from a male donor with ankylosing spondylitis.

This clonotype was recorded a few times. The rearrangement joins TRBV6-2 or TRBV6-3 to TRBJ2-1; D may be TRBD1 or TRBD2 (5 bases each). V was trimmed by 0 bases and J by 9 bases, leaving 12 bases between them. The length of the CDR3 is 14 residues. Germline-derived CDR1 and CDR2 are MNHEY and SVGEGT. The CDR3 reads CASSYSGTAGEQFF. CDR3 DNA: TGTGCCAGCAGTTACTCGGGGACGGCCGGTGAGCAGTTCTTC.

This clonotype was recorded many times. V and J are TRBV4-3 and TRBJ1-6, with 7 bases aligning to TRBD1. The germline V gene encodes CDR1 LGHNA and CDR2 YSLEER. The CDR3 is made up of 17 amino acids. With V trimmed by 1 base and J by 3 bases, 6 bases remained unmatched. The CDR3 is CASSQAGGGGYNSPLHF. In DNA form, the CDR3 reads TGCGCCAGCAGCCAAGCGGGAGGGGGCGGCTATAATTCACCCCTCCACTTT.

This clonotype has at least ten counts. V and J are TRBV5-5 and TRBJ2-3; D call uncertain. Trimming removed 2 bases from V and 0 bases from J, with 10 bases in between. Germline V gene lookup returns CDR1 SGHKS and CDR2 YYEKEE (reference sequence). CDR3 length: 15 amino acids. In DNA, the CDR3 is TGTGCCAGCAGCTTTAGGGTTGGGAGCACAGATACGCAGTATTTT. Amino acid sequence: CASSFRVGSTDTQYF. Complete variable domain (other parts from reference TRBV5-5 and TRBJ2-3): DAGVTQSPTHLIKTRGQQVTLRCSPISGHKSVSWYQQVLGQGPQFIFQYYEKEERGRGNFPDRFSARQFPNYSSELNVNALLLGDSALYLCASSFRVGSTDTQYFGPGTRLTVL.

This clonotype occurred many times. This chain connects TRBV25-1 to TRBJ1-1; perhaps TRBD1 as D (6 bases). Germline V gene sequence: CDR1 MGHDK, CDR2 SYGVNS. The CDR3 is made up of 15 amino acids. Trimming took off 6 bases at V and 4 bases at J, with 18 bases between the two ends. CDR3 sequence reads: CASRGSQGGGTEAFF. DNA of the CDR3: TGTGCCAGCAGGGGATCACAGGGCGGGGGCACTGAAGCTTTCTTT.

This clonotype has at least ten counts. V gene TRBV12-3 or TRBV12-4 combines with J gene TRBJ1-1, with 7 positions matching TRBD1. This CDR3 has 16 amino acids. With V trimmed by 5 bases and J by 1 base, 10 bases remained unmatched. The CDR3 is CASSAYRGVGNTEAFF. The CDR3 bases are TGTGCCAGCAGTGCTTACAGGGGAGTAGGGAACACTGAAGCTTTCTTT.

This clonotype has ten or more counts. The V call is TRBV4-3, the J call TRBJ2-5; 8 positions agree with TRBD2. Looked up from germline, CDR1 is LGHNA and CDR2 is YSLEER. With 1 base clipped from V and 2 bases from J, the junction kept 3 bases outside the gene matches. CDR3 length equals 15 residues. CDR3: CASSQGIAGQETQYF. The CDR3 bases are TGCGCCAGCAGCCAAGGGATAGCGGGGCAAGAGACCCAGTACTTC.

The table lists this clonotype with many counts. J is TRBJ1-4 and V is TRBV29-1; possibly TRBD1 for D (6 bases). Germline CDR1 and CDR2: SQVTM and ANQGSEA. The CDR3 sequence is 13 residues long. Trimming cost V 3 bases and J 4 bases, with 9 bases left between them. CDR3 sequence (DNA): TGCAGCGTTGATGCAGGGGTTAATGAAAAACTGTTTTTT. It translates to CSVDAGVNEKLFF.

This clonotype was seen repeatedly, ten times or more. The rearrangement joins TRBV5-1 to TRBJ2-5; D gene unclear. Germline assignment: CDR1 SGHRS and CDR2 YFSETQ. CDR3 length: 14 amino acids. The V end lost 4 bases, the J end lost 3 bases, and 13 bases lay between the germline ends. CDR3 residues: CASSRWTVEETQYF. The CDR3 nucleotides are TGCGCCAGCAGCAGATGGACGGTAGAAGAGACCCAGTACTTC.

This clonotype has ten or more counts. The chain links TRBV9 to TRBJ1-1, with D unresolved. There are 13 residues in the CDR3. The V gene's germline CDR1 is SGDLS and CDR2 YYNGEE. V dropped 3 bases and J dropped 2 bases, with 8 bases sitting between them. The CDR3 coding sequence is TGTGCCAGCAGCGCGACGACAAACACTGAAGCTTTCTTT. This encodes CASSATTNTEAFF.

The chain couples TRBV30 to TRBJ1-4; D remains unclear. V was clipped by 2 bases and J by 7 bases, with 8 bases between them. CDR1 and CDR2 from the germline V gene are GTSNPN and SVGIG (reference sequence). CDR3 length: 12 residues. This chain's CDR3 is CAWSFRSEKLFF. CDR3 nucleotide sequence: TGTGCCTGGAGTTTCCGGTCTGAAAAACTGTTTTTT. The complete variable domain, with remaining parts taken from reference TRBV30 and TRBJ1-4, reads SQTIHQWPATLVQPVGSPLSLECTVEGTSNPNLYWYRQAAGRGLQLLFYSVGIGQISSEVPQNLSASRPQDRQFILSSKKLLLSDSGFYLCAWSFRSEKLFFGSGTQLSVL.

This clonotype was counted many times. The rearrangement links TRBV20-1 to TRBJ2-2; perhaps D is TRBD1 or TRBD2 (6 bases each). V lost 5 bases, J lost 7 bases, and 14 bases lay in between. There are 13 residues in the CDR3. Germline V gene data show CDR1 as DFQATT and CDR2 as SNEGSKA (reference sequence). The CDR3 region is CSAPNREVGELFF. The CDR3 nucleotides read TGCAGTGCTCCCAACAGGGAGGTCGGGGAGCTGTTTTTT.

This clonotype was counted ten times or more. CDR3 bases: TGCGCCAGCAGCGAAGTAGGCGTTGGAAACACCATATATTTT. Protein sequence: CASSEVGVGNTIYF. The gene calls are TRBV5-1 and TRBJ1-3; no clear D gene. The V and J ends lost 4 bases and 3 bases respectively, with 11 bases between them. CDR1 is SGHRS and CDR2 is YFSETQ in the germline V gene. CDR3 length: 14 residues.

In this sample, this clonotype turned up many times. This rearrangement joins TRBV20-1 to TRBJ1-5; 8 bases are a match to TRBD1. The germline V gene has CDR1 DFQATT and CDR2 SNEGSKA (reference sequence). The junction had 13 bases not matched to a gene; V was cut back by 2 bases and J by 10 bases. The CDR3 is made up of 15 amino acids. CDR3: CSARSDGTGIVPQHF. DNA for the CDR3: TGCAGTGCTAGATCAGATGGGACAGGAATCGTACCCCAGCATTTT.

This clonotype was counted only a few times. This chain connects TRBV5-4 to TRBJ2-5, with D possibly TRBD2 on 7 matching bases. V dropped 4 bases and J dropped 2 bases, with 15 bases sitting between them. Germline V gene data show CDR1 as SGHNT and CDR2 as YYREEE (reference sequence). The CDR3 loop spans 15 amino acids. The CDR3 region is CASSASGGEQETQYF. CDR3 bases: TGTGCCAGCAGCGCCTCGGGGGGCGAACAAGAGACCCAGTACTTC.

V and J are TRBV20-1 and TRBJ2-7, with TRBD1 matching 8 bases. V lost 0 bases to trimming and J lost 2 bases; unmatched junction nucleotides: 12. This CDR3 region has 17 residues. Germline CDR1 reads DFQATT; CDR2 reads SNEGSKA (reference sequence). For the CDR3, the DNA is TGCAGTGCTAGAGATTGGCCAAGGGGCAGGGGGCCCTACGAGCAGTACTTC. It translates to CSARDWPRGRGPYEQYF.